This TCR beta chain was identified during a study of glioma-infiltrating T cells (dated by TCRdb to the mid-2010s). Background on the whole study: Low-grade gliomas were WHO grade II oligodendrogliomas or astrocytomas, and glioblastomas were WHO grade IV tumors sampled at initial rather than recurrent diagnosis. To measure how far tissue and blood T-cell populations diverged, each tissue-infiltrating repertoire was compared against the peripheral blood repertoire of the same patient. The study sequenced TCR alpha- and beta-chain repertoires from glioma tissue, from non-neoplastic brain tissue and from matched peripheral blood mononuclear cells. Sequencing coverage of 4.5- to 10-fold of 750,000 to 1,000,000 peripheral T cells was targeted for blood libraries. Three low-grade glioma patients, several primary glioblastoma patients, and three non-glioma patients who contributed non-neoplastic brain tissue made up the paired cohort. Dexamethasone was administered to glioma patients for six or fewer days before surgery. Points the paper makes about the study in general: Very few CDR3 sequences were shared between tissue and blood, attributed to high CDR3 diversity and limited sampling. Small numbers underpinned the group comparisons: roughly eight glioblastoma patients, three low-grade glioma patients and three non-neoplastic patients. A signature set of shared blood CDR3 motifs marked patients with low tissue-blood divergence and was depleted in highly divergent patients. VJ-independent divergence between tissue and blood was below expectation in non-neoplastic patients but above expectation in all gliomas, especially low-grade gliomas.

The iRepertoire nested amplicon-rescue multiplex PCR (arm-PCR) platform was used to amplify TCR alpha and beta CDR3 regions from RNA. One-step reverse transcription and amplification used about 85-450 ng of tissue mRNA or PBMC total RNA as input. Following bead purification, Illumina adapters were added through a secondary multiplex PCR, and the libraries were then gel-purified between 200 and 400 bp. The libraries contained internal 6-nucleotide barcodes that were used for demultiplexing. Sequencing of libraries was performed on an Illumina MiSeq with 2x220 or 2x250 nucleotide paired-end reads. In the original analysis: Paired reads were merged using FLASH 1.2.11 and were aligned to the GRCh37 human genome using BWA-MEM, after which TRA and TRB reads were extracted. For V and J assignment, an IMGT-derived reference of cassette sequences and CDR3 motifs that included pseudogenes was used. Three-frame translation of reads was performed, and productive CDR3s were defined as those with a C...FGXG motif and no stop codons. Clonotypes were defined as unique combinations of V-J cassette pair and CDR3 amino acid sequence. Hamming distance filtering was applied to reads, with thresholds set by the sequence error rate of each sample in mapped regions. TCRdb itself trimmed the public reads at Q25 with fastp, ran MiXCR and retained productive beta chains. Rows with a matching CDR3 protein are joined into one entry that keeps the most common DNA and genes. TCRdb's processing, not the authors', yielded these V and J calls. Counted in this sample were around 390,000 distinct CDR3 sequences; more than 35% of them appeared once. Together, the top ten hold about 11% of the sample.

Surgical brain or tumor specimens were cryofrozen in liquid nitrogen immediately after resection, and peripheral blood cells were collected concurrently. The CDR3 runs 15 residues from the cysteine to the phenylalanine. Only the CDR3 portion is preserved as DNA: 45 bases, with reading frame beginning at the first base. V is trimmed back by 7 bases and J by 7 bases, and the junction contains 10 bases that no gene match accounts for. With respect to this clonotype: Its antigen is unknown. Nothing much larger sits one base from this clone, and base qualities are not available.

The sample taken for sequencing was glioma tissue, nonneoplastic brain tissue, or PBMCs (not recorded which). The chain is encoded by TRBV12-3 or TRBV12-4 joined to TRBJ2-1; 10 central bases correspond to TRBD2. This TCR was recovered from a human donor with low-grade glioma or glioblastoma, undergoing nonglioma brain surgery, or in good health (not recorded which). The CDR3 protein: CASIWGLASVNEQFF. The nucleotide sequence reads TGTGCCAGCATTTGGGGACTAGCGTCTGTAAATGAGCAGTTCTTC.